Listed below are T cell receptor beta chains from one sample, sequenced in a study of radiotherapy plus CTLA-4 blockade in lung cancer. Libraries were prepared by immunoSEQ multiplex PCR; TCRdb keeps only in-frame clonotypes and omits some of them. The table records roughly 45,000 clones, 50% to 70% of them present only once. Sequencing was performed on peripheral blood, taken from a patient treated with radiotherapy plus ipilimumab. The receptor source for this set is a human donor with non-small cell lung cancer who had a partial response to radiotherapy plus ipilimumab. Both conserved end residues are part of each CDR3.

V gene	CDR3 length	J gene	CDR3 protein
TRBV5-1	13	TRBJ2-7	CASSSSGHGEQYF
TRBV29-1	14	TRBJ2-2	CSVGRTGNTGELFF
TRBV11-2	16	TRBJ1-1	CASSFREGTGRAEAFF
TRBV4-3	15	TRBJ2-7	CASSQGLASGDEQYF
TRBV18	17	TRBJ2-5	CASSPAGSTRGVETQYF
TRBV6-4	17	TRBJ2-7	CARKLTGSTGVADEQYF
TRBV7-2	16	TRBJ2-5	CASSPRRARGGETQYF
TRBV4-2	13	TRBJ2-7	CASSQDRRSEQYF
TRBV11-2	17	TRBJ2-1	CASSLGATSGGAIEQFF
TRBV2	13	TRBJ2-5	CARQPVGVETQYF
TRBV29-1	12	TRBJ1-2	CSSRDRADGYTF
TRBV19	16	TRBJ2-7	CASKRDGGQGGYEQYF
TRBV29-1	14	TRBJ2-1	CSAVLAGGPSEQFF
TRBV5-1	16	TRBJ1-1	CASSPIVGTANTEAFF
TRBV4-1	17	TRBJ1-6	CASSQDRWRGNNSPLHF
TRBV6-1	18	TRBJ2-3	CASSDIAVTLTSTDTQYF
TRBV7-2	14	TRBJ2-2	CASSLESGRGELFF
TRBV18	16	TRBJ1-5	CASSPRWEGGNQPQHF
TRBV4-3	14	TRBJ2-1	CASSQGWDRREQFF
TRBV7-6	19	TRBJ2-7	CASSLRAGLAGGPIYEQYF
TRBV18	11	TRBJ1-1	CASSPDREAFF
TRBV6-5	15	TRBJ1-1	CASSYWEGVNTEAFF
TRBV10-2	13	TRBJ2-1	CASSGGSYNEQFF
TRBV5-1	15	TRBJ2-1	CASSGGLAGGGPKFF
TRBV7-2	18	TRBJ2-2	CASSVDGTSGRVTGELFF
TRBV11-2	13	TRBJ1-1	CASSLGRNTEAFF
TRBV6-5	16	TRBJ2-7	CASSYSTPEVDYEQYF
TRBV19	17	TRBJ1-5	CASSTRGTEGSNQPQHF
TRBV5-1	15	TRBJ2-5	CASSGGTGRAETQYF
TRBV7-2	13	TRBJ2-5	CASSLPGEETQYF
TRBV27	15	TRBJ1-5	CASSLLGQTNQPQHF
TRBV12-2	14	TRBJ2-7	CASRLVLVAYEQYF
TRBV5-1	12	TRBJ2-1	CASSLGRSEQFF
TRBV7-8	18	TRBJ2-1	CASGKLRDRTRIVDEQFF
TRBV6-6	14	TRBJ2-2	CASRGASNTGELFF
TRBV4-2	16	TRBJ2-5	CASSQARAAGGETQYF
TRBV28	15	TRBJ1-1	CASSARGETNTEAFF